Presented here are 14 T cell receptor beta chains from one specimen sequenced in a study of T cells in Graves' hyperthyroidism and ophthalmopathy. TCR beta CDR3 regions were amplified from RNA transcripts. The HTBI primer set served for first-round RT-PCR of the TCR CDR3. TCRdb ran MiXCR on the multiplex PCR reads and lists one entry per CDR3 protein. The sample includes 94,000 or so distinct CDR3 sequences, around 50% seen only once; the top ten take roughly 27%. The material sequenced was blood. The origin of the receptors is a woman in her forties with Graves' hyperthyroidism.

The V and J genes are TRBV7-2 and TRBJ2-3; 14 bases fit TRBD2. Germline trimming cut 5 bases from V and 2 bases from J; bases unmatched to any gene: 6. The CDR3 contains 17 residues. Germline V CDR1 and CDR2: SGHTA, FQGNSA. CDR3 DNA sequence: TGTGCCAGCAGCCTAAGACTAGCGGGAGGGCCCACAGATACGCAGTATTTT. It yields the protein CASSLRLAGGPTDTQYF.

This clonotype has a count of ten or more. This sequence joins TRBV7-8 and TRBJ2-7, with D hard to call. The V and J ends lost 4 bases and 4 bases respectively, with 17 bases between them. The CDR3 is 15 residues long. Germline CDR1 SGHVS, CDR2 FQNEAQ. The CDR3 reads CASSSQPGAGYEQYF. As DNA, the CDR3 is TGTGCCAGCAGCTCCCAACCGGGCGCAGGATACGAGCAGTACTTC.

About this clonotype: One junction end does not reproduce the germline sequence, and a read error may be involved. This chain joins TRBV7-3 and TRBJ2-7, with D uncertain. The CDR3 has 11 residues. Germline loops: CDR1 SGHTA, CDR2 FQGTGA. CDR3 bases: TGTGCCAGCAGCTTCCCCTACAAGCAGTACTTC. Translating it yields CASSFPYKQYF.

This clonotype has just a few counts. This rearrangement joins TRBV10-3 to TRBJ1-1, with D possibly matching TRBD1 (6 bases). There are 12 residues in the CDR3. Germline V gives CDR1 ENHRY, CDR2 SYGVKD. Here the CDR3 DNA reads TGTGCTAGCGGACAGATGAACACTGAAGCTTTCTTT. This encodes CASGQMNTEAFF.

The rearrangement uses TRBV11-2 and TRBJ1-2; 7 bases are a match to TRBD1. CDR3 length: 16 amino acids. Per germline, CDR1 SGHAT and CDR2 FQNNGV. V gave up 5 bases and J gave up 5 bases; unmatched junction bases: 14. In DNA, the CDR3 is TGTGCCAGCAGCGTGACAGGGAGGCGAGTTGGGTATGGCTACACCTTC. The encoded protein is CASSVTGRRVGYGYTF.

This clonotype was seen repeatedly, ten times or more. The CDR3 does not close with the conserved phenylalanine or tryptophan, likely indicating a read error. The chain has TRBV20-1 and TRBJ2-5, with 7 bases identical to TRBD2. The CDR3 covers 16 residues. The germline CDR1 and CDR2 sequences are DFQATT and SNEGSKA (reference sequence). The ends lost 5 bases at V and 0 bases at J; junction bases unmatched: 12. The CDR3 here is CSASLGGGGDQETQYS. CDR3 DNA: TGCAGTGCTTCGCTGGGCGGTGGGGGGGACCAAGAGACCCAGTACTCC.

There are many counts of this clonotype. This chain links TRBV4-3 with TRBJ2-7; TRBD1 is a possible D gene (6 bases). V lost 1 base, J lost 3 bases, and 7 bases lay in between. Germline V gene sequence: CDR1 LGHNA, CDR2 YSLEER. This CDR3 region has 13 residues. The CDR3 coding sequence is TGCGCCAGCAGCCAAGGAGGGGGCTACGAGCAGTACTTC. This codes for CASSQGGGYEQYF.

J is TRBJ2-5 and V is TRBV20-1, with 10 bases lining up with TRBD1. The ends lost 3 bases at V and 4 bases at J; junction bases unmatched: 5. The germline V gene encodes CDR1 DFQATT and CDR2 SNEGSKA (reference sequence). This CDR3 has 14 residues. The CDR3 coding sequence is TGCAGTGCTAGGGGTCGGGACAGGGGAGAGACCCAGTACTTC. It translates to CSARGRDRGETQYF.

This clonotype has a handful of counts. The germline gene is not matched at one end of the junction; a read error may be the cause. The rearrangement uses TRBV2 and TRBJ1-5; unclear D gene. The CDR3 consists of 8 residues. In germline, CDR1 is SNHLY, CDR2 FYNNEI. The CDR3 DNA reads TGTGCCAGCAGTGAAGTTCCTTTT. It specifies CASSEVPF. The full variable domain, completed using reference TRBV2 and TRBJ1-5, is EPEVTQTPSHQVTQMGQEVILRCVPISNHLYFYWYRQILGQKVEFLVSFYNNEISEKSEIFDDQFSVERPDGSNFTLKIRSTKLEDSAMYFCASSEVPFGDGTRLSIL.

There are many counts of this clonotype. The chain joins TRBV7-2 to TRBJ2-5; TRBD2 matches 11 bases. Trimming removed 1 base from V and 2 bases from J; junction bases left unmatched: 6. The CDR3 extends over 17 amino acids. Germline V CDR1 and CDR2: SGHTA, FQGNSA. The chain's CDR3 is CASSLGAVAGGQETQYF. The CDR3 nucleotides read TGTGCCAGCAGCTTAGGGGCTGTAGCGGGAGGGCAAGAGACCCAGTACTTC.

V and J are TRBV19 and TRBJ1-5, with 8 bases that match TRBD1. The CDR3 is 16 amino acids. CDR1 is LNHDA, CDR2 SQIVND, per germline (reference sequence). V dropped 5 bases and J dropped 4; count of bases not matched to a gene: 10. In DNA form, the CDR3 reads TGTGCCAGTAGTGTCGGTACAGGGGGTGGAAATCAGCCCCAGCATTTT. This translates into CASSVGTGGGNQPQHF.

With respect to this clonotype: Just one base apart from a much larger clone, this may be a read error. The chain links TRBV5-1 to TRBJ1-2; 8 nucleotides line up with TRBD1. J lost 8 bases, V lost 0 bases, and 15 bases had no gene match. In germline, CDR1 is SGHRS, CDR2 YFSETQ. The CDR3 spans 17 residues. The CDR3 sequence: CASSLAPTDRVAIGYTF. The CDR3 coding sequence is TGCGCCAGCAGCTTGGCTCCGACGGACAGGGTAGCAATCGGCTACACCTTC.

This clonotype was observed many times. The chain links TRBV7-2 to TRBJ1-2; D uncertain. Trimming stripped 1 base from V and 5 bases from J, with 14 bases between. Germline-derived CDR1 and CDR2 are SGHTA and FQGNSA. This CDR3 has 15 residues. CDR3: CASSLVVMATYGYTF. In DNA form, the CDR3 reads TGTGCCAGCAGCTTAGTAGTTATGGCCACGTATGGCTACACCTTC.

The V gene is TRBV6-6, the J gene TRBJ1-1; possible D gene TRBD1, 6 bases. CDR1 and CDR2 (germline): MNHNY, SVGAGI (reference sequence). The CDR3 is made up of 16 amino acids. V was trimmed by 4 bases and J by 1 base, leaving 16 bases between them. CDR3 region: CASSFRGIGPNTEAFF. CDR3 DNA: TGTGCCAGCAGTTTCAGGGGAATTGGTCCGAACACTGAAGCTTTCTTT.